The 2 T cell receptor beta chains reported below all come from one sample, sequenced in a study of CD8+ T cells in alopecia areata. RNA extraction and reverse transcription yielded cDNA as sequencing template. Profiled with immunoSEQ multiplex PCR; TCRdb holds only in-frame clones, not every one. Of approximately 170,000 clones detected, 60% to 70% appear once; the ten largest clones hold around 0.69%. Indicated treatment: oral pan-JAK inhibitor, 5-10 mg twice daily. The sequencing here drew on CD4+ T cells sorted from blood, taken at week 4, from a patient treated with tofacitinib. All receptors derive from a human donor with alopecia areata.

The CDR3 region has the DNA TGTGCCAGCAGCGTAGGTGGGCTAGCGGGGTCCCCCTACAATGAGCAGTTCTTC. Residues: CASSVGGLAGSPYNEQFF. V gene TRBV9 combines with J gene TRBJ2-1; 9 nucleotides match TRBD2. This CDR3 is built from 18 residues. The V and J ends lost 0 bases and 2 bases, in that order; junction bases with no gene match: 9. CDR1 is SGDLS, CDR2 YYNGEE, per germline.

The chain joins TRBV2 to TRBJ1-1; tentatively, D is TRBD1 (5 bases). V gave up 6 bases and J gave up 7 bases, with 15 bases separating them. CDR3 size: 13 residues. The germline CDR1 and CDR2 sequences are SNHLY and FYNNEI. This chain's CDR3 is CASSGSGGGEAFF. The DNA for the CDR3 is TGTGCCAGCAGCGGGTCCGGGGGGGGTGAAGCTTTCTTT. Full variable domain (remainder filled in from reference TRBV2 and TRBJ1-1): EPEVTQTPSHQVTQMGQEVILRCVPISNHLYFYWYRQILGQKVEFLVSFYNNEISEKSEIFDDQFSVERPDGSNFTLKIRSTKLEDSAMYFCASSGSGGGEAFFGQGTRLTVV.